The rows below give T cell receptor beta chains drawn from one sample of a study of T cell responses to AZD1222 COVID-19 vaccine. Assay: immunoSEQ multiplex PCR; the TCRdb copy retains only in-frame clones and omits some. The table includes approximately 220,000 clones, approximately 94% detected once. The specimen was peripheral blood, collected on day 0 of MenACWY control vaccination. These receptors all come from an adult in good health. The conserved cysteine and the conserved F or W are not part of the CDR3 here.

j_call	v_call	cdr3_aa
TRBJ1-3	TRBV23-1	ASRPQSVEVGNTIY
TRBJ2-7	TRBV5-1	ASSSAGSYEQY
TRBJ1-2	TRBV7-2	ASSLVGGFGPGSGYT
TRBJ1-2	TRBV12-3/TRBV12-4	ASSLGRIYGYT
TRBJ2-2	TRBV7-8	ASSLEAAGELF
TRBJ1-2	TRBV28	ASRGTKGGYT
TRBJ2-7	TRBV6-1	ASSEALEQKSS
TRBJ1-6	TRBV4-3	ASSQGATGERSPLH
TRBJ2-2	TRBV5-6	ASSGGGGENTGELF
TRBJ1-1	TRBV5-1	ASSLEGNTEAF
TRBJ2-5	TRBV28	ASTRSGTNRETQY
TRBJ1-5	TRBV19	ASSFLEGNQPQH
TRBJ2-1	TRBV19	ASRNRQSYNEQF
TRBJ1-2	TRBV5-5	ASSFDGTYGYT
TRBJ1-1	TRBV5-6	ASSSGTLGV
TRBJ1-2	TRBV2	ASSEAPGTSYGYT
TRBJ2-7	TRBV14	ASSQVFPFEQY
TRBJ1-6	TRBV28	ASSSGTGPPLH
TRBJ1-5	TRBV30	AWSAGVYSNQPQH
TRBJ1-5	TRBV6-6	ASSYNRGGQPQH
TRBJ2-2	TRBV9	ASSGLAGGNTGELF
TRBJ1-3	TRBV3-1/TRBV3-2	ASSQVANTIY
TRBJ2-6	TRBV30	AWSGFGSTAGANVLT
TRBJ1-1	TRBV6-5	ASSYQTGVMNTEAF
TRBJ1-5	TRBV6-2/TRBV6-3	ASSFTGGNQPQH
TRBJ1-3	TRBV28	ASSPRGGGRNTIY
TRBJ2-1	TRBV24-1	ATRETGGNEQF
TRBJ1-2	TRBV6-2/TRBV6-3	ASSYRVYVGGYT
TRBJ2-1	TRBV30	AWSSTTLNEQF
TRBJ1-3	TRBV6-5	ASSGLRWDTIY
TRBJ1-3	TRBV9	ASSLGQPSVVSGNTIY
TRBJ1-2	TRBV30	AWRGDRDQSNYGYT
TRBJ1-2	TRBV19	ASRQGDYGYT
TRBJ2-1	TRBV28	ASTPSGYNEQF
TRBJ1-4	TRBV6-1	ASSEARVANEKLF
TRBJ1-2	TRBV19	ASSSDRGRGYT
TRBJ2-1	TRBV7-9	ASSPTGKGYNEQF
TRBJ1-5	TRBV3-1/TRBV3-2	ASSQDRDQPQH
TRBJ1-5	TRBV5-6	ASSLWTGVSNQPQH